Included here is one TCR beta chain sequence, with context. As yet, its antigen is unknown. This sample is drawn from a study of immune evolution from preneoplasia to lung adenocarcinoma. General study points: KRAS-mutant nodules had the highest T cell clonality.

Clones were sequenced by immunoSEQ multiplex PCR, and TCRdb holds only the in-frame ones, with some missing. The sample includes several thousand clones, about 86% of them seen just once. The sample consisted of FFPE minimally invasive lung adenocarcinoma tissue. The TCR sequence derives from a person in their 70s with lung adenocarcinoma.

In DNA form, the CDR3 reads TGTGCCAGCAGTGAGTTTGGGACCTATGGCTACACCTTC. It translates to CASSEFGTYGYTF. This chain links TRBV25-1 with TRBJ1-2, with D perhaps matching TRBD1 (5 bases). Germline V gene lookup returns CDR1 MGHDK and CDR2 SYGVNS. The ends were cut back, 3 bases at V and 4 bases at J, with 9 bases in the middle. The CDR3 is 13 amino acids.